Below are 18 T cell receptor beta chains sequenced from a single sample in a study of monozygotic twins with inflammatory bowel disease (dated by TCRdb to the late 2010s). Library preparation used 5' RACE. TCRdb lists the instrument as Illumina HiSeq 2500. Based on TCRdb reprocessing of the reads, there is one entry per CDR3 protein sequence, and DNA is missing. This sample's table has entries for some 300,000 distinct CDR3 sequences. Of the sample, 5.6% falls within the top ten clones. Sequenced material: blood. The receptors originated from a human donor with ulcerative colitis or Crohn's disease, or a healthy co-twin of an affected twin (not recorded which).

CDR3 amino acids: CASSLGLAYYEQYF. The rearrangement uses TRBV7-2 and TRBJ2-7; TCRdb's D gene call, TRBD2, goes unchecked for lack of DNA. Germline V CDR1 and CDR2: SGHTA, FQGNSA. The CDR3 has 14 residues. The variable domain in full, completed from reference TRBV7-2 and TRBJ2-7, reads GAGVSQSPSNKVTEKGKDVELRCDPISGHTALYWYRQSLGQGLEFLIYFQGNSAPDKSGLPSDRFSAERTGGSVSTLTIQRTQQEDSAVYLCASSLGLAYYEQYFGPGTRLTVT.

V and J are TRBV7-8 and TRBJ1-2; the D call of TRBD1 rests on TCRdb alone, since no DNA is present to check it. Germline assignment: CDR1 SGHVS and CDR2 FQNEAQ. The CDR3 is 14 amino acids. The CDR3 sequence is CASSPQERVPGYTF.

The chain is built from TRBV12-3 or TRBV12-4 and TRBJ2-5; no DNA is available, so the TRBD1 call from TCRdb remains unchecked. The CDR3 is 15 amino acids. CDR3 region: CASSRPQRVQETQYF.

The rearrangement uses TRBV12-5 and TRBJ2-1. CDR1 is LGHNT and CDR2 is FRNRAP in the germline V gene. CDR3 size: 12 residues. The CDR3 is CATPTSYNEQFF.

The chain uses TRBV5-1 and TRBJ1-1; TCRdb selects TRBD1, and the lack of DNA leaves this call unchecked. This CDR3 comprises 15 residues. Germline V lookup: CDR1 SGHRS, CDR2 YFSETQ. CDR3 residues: CASSFLRGTVTEAFF. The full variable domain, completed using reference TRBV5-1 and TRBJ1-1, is KAGVTQTPRYLIKTRGQQVTLSCSPISGHRSVSWYQQTPGQGLQFLFEYFSETQRNKGNFPGRFSGRQFSNSRSEMNVSTLELGDSALYLCASSFLRGTVTEAFFGQGTRLTVV.

The CDR3 here is CASSRVELVDTEAFF. The gene calls are TRBV28 and TRBJ1-1. The CDR3 is made up of 15 amino acids. Germline V CDR1 and CDR2: MDHEN, SYDVKM.

The CDR3: CASRGRQNIQYF. The rearrangement uses TRBV11-1 and TRBJ2-4; the D call of TRBD1 rests on TCRdb alone, since no DNA is present to check it. CDR1 and CDR2 from the germline V gene are SGHAT and FQDESV (reference sequence). CDR3 size: 12 residues.

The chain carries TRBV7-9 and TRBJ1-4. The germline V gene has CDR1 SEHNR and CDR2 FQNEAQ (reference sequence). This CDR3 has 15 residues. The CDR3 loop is CASSLYSDWVEKLFF. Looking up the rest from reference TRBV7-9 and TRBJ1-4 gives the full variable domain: DTGVSQNPRHKITKRGQNVTFRCDPISEHNRLYWYRQTLGQGPEFLTYFQNEAQLEKSRLLSDRFSAERPKGSFSTLEIQRTEQGDSAMYLCASSLYSDWVEKLFFGSGTQLSVL.

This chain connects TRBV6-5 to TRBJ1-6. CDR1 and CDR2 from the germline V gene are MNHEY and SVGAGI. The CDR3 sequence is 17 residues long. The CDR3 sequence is CASSYSTWSSYNSPLHF.

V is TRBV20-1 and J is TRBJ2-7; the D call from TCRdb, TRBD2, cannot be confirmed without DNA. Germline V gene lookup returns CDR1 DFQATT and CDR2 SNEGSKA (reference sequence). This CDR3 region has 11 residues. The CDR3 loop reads CSARGSGEQYF.

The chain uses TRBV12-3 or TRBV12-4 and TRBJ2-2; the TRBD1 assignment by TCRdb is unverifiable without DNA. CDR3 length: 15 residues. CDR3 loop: CASSERTGNTGELFF.

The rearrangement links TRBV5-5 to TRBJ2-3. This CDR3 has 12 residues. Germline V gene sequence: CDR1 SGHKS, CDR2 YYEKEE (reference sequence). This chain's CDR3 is CASGYSTDTQYF.

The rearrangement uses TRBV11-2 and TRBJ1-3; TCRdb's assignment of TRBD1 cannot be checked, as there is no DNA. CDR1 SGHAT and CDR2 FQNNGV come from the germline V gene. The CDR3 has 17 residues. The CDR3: CASSPSGTANSGNTIYF.

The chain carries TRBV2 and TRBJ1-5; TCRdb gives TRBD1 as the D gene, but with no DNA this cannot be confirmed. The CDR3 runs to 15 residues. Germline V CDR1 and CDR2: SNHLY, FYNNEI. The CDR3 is CASSNRQGSWQPQHF.

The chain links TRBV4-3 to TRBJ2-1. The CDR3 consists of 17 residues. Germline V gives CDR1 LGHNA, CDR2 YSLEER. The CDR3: CASSQDVAGGAYNEQFF.

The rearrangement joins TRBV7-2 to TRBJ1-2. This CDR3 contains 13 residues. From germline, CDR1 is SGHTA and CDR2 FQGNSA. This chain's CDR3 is CASSLGAYYGYTF.

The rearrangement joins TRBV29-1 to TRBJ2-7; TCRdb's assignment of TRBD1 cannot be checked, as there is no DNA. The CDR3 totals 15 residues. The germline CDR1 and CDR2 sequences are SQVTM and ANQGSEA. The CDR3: CSVEKPGQGYYEQYF.

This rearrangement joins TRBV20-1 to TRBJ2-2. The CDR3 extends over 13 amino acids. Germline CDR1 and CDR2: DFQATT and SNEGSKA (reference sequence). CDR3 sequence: CSATLSNTGELFF.